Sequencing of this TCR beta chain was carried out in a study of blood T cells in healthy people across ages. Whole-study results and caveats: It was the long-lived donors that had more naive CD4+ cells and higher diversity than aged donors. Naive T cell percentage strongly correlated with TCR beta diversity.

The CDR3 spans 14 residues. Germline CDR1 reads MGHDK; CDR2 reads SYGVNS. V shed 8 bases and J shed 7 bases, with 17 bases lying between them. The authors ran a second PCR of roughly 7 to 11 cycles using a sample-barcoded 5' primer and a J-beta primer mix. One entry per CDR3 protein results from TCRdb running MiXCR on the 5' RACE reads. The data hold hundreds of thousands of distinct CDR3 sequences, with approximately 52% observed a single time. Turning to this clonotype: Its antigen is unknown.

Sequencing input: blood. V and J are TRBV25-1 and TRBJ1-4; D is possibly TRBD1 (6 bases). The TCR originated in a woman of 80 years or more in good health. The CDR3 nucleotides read TGTGCCAGCCTTCCGGGACATTCGCGTGAAAAACTGTTTTTT. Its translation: CASLPGHSREKLFF. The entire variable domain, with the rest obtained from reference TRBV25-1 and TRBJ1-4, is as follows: EADIYQTPRYLVIGTGKKITLECSQTMGHDKMYWYQQDPGMELHLIHYSYGVNSTEKGDLSSESTVSRIRTEHFPLTLESARPSHTSQYLCASLPGHSREKLFFGSGTQLSVL.